Sequencing of this TCR beta chain was carried out in a study of T cells after yellow fever vaccination. Points from the study as a whole: Post-booster samples contained most primary-vaccination clones (just under 98% CD4, roughly 88% CD8). The bulk population could contribute abundant contaminating clonotypes to FACS-sorted repertoires. The secondary response peaked faster, at day 5 versus 15, but was weaker.

5'RACE template switching added a universal primer site and UMIs to TCR cDNA. TCRdb fed the 5' RACE reads into MiXCR, producing one record per CDR3 protein. The table shows about 340,000 distinct CDR3 sequences, with 12% occurring only once. V was shortened by 2 bases and J by 8 bases, with 13 bases between the two germline ends. CDR1 is SGHDT, CDR2 YYEEEE, per germline. The CDR3 contains 13 residues. On this clonotype: Its antigen remains unknown.

This receptor was identified in a man aged 18 to 35 who received the YFV17D yellow fever vaccine. V and J are TRBV5-6 and TRBJ1-2; no definite D call. The sequenced sample was CD4+ T cells sorted from PBMCs, obtained 15 days after the yellow fever booster vaccination. CDR3 sequence reads: CASSFKRLGGYTF. The CDR3 bases are TGTGCCAGCAGCTTCAAGCGTCTGGGGGGCTACACCTTC.